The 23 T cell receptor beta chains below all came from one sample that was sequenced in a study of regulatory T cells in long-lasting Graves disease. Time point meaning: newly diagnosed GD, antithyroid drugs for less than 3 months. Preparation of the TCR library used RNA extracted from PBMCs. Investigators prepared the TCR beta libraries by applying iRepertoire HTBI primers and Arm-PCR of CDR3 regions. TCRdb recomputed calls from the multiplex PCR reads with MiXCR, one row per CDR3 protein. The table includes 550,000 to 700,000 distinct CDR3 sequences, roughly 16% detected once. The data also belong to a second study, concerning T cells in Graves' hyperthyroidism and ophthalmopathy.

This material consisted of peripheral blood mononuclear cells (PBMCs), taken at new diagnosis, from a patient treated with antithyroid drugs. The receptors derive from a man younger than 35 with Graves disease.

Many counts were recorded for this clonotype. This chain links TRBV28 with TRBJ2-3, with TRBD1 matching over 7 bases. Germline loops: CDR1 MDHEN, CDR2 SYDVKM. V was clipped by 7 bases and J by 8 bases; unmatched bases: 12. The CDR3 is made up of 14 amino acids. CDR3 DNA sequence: TGTGCCAGCAAGGCGCAGGGGGACGTAGTTACGCAGTATTTT. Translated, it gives CASKAQGDVVTQYF.

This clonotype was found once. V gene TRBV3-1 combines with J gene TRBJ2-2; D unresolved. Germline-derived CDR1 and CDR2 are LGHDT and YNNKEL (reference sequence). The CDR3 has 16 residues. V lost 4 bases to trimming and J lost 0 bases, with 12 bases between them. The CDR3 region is CASSPTGRSNTGELFF. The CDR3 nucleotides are TGTGCCAGCAGCCCCACGGGCAGGTCGAACACCGGGGAGCTGTTTTTT.

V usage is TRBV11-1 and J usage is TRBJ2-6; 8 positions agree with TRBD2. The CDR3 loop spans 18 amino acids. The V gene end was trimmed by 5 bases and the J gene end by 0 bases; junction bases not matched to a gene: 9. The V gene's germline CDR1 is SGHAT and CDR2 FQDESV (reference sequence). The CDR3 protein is CASSLAGGIPSGANVLTF. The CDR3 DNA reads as TGTGCCAGCAGCCTCGCGGGGGGAATTCCCTCTGGGGCCAACGTCCTGACTTTC.

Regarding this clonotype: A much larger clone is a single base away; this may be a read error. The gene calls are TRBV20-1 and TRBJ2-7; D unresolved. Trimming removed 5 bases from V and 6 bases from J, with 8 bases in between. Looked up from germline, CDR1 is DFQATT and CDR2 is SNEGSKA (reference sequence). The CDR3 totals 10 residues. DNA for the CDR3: TGCAGTGCTTTGATCCGCGAGCAGTACTTC. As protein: CSALIREQYF.

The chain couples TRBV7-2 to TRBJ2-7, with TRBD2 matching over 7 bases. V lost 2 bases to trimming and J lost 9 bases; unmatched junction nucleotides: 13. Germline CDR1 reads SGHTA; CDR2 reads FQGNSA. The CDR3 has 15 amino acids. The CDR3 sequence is CASSLTGGLWGGQYF. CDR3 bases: TGTGCCAGCAGCTTAACGGGGGGACTTTGGGGCGGGCAGTACTTC.

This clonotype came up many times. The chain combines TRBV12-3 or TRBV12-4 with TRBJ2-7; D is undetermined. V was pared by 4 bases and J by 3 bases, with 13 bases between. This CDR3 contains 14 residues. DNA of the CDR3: TGTGCCAGCAGTTCCGGACGGAACCGCTACGAGCAGTACTTC. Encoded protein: CASSSGRNRYEQYF.

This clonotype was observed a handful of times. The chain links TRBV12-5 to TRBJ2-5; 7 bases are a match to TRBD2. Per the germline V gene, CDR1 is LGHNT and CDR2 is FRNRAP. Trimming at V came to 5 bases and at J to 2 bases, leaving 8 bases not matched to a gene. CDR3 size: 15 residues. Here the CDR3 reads CASGGGGGVQETQYF. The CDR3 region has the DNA TGTGCTAGTGGTGGTGGGGGGGGAGTTCAAGAGACCCAGTACTTC.

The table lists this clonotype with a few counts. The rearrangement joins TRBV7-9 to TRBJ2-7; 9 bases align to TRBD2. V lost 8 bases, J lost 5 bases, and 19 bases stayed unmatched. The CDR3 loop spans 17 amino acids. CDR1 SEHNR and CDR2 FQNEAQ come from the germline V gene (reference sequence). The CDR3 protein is CASGMLAGKKGEDEQYF. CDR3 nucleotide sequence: TGTGCCAGCGGTATGCTAGCGGGAAAGAAAGGGGAGGACGAGCAGTACTTC.

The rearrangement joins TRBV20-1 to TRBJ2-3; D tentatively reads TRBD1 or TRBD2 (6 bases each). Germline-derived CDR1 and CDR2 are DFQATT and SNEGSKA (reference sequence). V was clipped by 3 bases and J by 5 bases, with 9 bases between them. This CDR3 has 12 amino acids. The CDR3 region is CSARGGGDTQYF. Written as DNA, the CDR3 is TGCAGTGCTAGGGGGGGCGGAGATACGCAGTATTTT.

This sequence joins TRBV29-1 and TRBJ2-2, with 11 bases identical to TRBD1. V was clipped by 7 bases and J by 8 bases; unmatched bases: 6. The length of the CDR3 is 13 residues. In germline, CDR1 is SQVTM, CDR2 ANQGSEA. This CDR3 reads CSATGTGGGELFF. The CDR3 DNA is TGCAGCGCTACCGGGACAGGGGGAGGGGAGCTGTTTTTT.

CDR3 in amino acids: CSASSVRTRNEQFF. CDR3 nucleotide sequence: TGCAGTGCTAGTTCAGTAAGGACGAGAAATGAGCAGTTCTTC. The V call is TRBV20-1, the J call TRBJ2-1; D is unresolved. Looked up from germline, CDR1 is DFQATT and CDR2 is SNEGSKA (reference sequence). Trimming took off 3 bases at V and 7 bases at J, with 16 bases between the two ends. This CDR3 contains 14 residues.

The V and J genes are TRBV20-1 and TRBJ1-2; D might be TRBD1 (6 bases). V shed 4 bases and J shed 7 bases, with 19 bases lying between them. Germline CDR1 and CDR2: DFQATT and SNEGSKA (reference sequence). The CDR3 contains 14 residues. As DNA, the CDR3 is TGCAGTGCTATAGGACAGCAAACTCGCCTTGGCTACACCTTC. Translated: CSAIGQQTRLGYTF.

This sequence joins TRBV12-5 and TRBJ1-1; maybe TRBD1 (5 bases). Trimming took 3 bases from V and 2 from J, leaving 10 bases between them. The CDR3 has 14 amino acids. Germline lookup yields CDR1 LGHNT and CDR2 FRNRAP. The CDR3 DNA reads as TGTGCTAGTGGTTTTGGAGGGGCCAACACTGAAGCTTTCTTT. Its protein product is CASGFGGANTEAFF.

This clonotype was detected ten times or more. CDR3 amino acids: CSVEKGLAGGDSYEQYF. Written as DNA, the CDR3 is TGCAGCGTTGAGAAGGGCCTAGCGGGAGGGGACTCCTACGAGCAGTACTTC. The chain joins TRBV29-1 to TRBJ2-7, with 12 bases fitting TRBD2. CDR3 size: 17 residues. Germline assignment: CDR1 SQVTM and CDR2 ANQGSEA. The J segment lost 0 bases and the V segment lost 3 bases, leaving 9 bases of the junction unmatched.

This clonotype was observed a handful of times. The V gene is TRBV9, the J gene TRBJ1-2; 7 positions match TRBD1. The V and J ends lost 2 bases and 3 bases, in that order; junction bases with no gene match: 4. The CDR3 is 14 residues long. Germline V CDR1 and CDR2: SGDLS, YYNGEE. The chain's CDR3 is CASSVGTADYGYTF. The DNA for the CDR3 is TGTGCCAGCAGCGTGGGGACAGCCGACTATGGCTACACCTTC.

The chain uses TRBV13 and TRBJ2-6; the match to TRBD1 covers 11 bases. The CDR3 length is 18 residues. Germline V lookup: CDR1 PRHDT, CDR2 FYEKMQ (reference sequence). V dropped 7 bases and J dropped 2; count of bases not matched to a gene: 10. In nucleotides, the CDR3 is TGTGCCAGCACCCCGGCGGGACAGGGGGACCCTGGGGCCAACGTCCTGACTTTC. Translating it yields CASTPAGQGDPGANVLTF.

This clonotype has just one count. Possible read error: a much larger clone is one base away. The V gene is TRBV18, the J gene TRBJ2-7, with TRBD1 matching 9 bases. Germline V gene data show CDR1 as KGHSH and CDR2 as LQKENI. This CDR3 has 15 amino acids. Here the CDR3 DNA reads TGTGCCAGCTCACCAGACAGGGGGTCATCCTACGGGCAGTACTTC. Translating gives CASSPDRGSSYGQYF.

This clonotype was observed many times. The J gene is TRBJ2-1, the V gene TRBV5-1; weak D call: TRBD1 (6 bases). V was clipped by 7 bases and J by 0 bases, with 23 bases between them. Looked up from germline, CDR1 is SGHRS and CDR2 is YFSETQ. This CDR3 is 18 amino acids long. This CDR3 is CASGGPVMGRGSYNEQFF. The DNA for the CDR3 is TGCGCCAGCGGGGGTCCGGTCATGGGCAGGGGCTCCTACAATGAGCAGTTCTTC.

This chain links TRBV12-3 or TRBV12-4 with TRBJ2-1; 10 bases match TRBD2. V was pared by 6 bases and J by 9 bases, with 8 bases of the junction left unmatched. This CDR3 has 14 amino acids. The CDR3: CASSLAGALGEQFF. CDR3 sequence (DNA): TGTGCCAGCAGCCTAGCGGGAGCTCTAGGTGAGCAGTTCTTC.

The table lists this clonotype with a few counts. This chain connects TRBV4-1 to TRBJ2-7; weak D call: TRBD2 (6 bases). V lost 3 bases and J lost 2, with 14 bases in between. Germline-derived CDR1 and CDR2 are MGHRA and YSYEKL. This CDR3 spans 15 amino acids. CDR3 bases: TGCGCCAGCAGCCAGGTGGAGGGAGCGACCTACGAGCAGTACTTC. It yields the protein CASSQVEGATYEQYF.

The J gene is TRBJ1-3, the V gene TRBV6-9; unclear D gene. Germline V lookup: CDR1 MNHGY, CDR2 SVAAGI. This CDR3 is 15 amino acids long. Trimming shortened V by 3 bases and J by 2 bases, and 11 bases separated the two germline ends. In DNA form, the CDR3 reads TGTGCCAGCAGTTACTCCCAGGATCCTGGAAACACCATATATTTT. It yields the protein CASSYSQDPGNTIYF.

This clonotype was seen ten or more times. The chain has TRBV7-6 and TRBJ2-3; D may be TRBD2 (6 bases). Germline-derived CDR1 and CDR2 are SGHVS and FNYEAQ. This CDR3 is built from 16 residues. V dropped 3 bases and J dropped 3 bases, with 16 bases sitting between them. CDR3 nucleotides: TGTGCCAGCAGCTTGGCTAGCGCCGTCGTGACAGATACGCAGTATTTT. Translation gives CASSLASAVVTDTQYF.

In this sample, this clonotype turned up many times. In DNA form, the CDR3 reads TGCGCCAGCAGCTTGGAGGGGCGGACAACTGAAGCTTTCTTT. Encoded protein: CASSLEGRTTEAFF. The chain recombines TRBV5-1 with TRBJ1-1; tentatively, D is TRBD1 (5 bases). Trimming pared 0 bases from V and 5 bases from J, leaving 11 bases between. Germline V gives CDR1 SGHRS, CDR2 YFSETQ. This CDR3 is built from 14 residues.